This is a list of T cell receptor beta chains from one sample in a study of cytomegalovirus exposure and HLA in healthy donors. Assay used: immunoSEQ multiplex PCR; TCRdb lists only in-frame clones, some missing. The sample contains approximately 120,000 clones, roughly 66% of which appear only once. The sample consisted of PBMCs. The receptors were gathered from a man aged 60 to 69 in good health and CMV-seropositive. The CDR3 runs from the conserved cysteine through the conserved F or W. Each record gives: J gene, D gene, V gene, clone size, CDR3 DNA, CDR3 protein. The D gene is left open where the match is weak. The size field is filled for only some rows; it gives once, few, many or a size class.

j_gene: TRBJ1-5; d_gene: TRBD1; v_gene: TRBV5-1; abundance: few; CDR3nt: TGCGCCAGCAGGCCAGGGACAGGGAATCAGCCCCAGCATTTT; CDR3aa: CASRPGTGNQPQHF
j_gene: TRBJ1-1; d_gene: NA; v_gene: TRBV5-6; abundance: NA; CDR3nt: TGTGCCAGCACCAACAGGGTTGTGGGTACTGAAGCTTTCTTT; CDR3aa: CASTNRVVGTEAFF
j_gene: TRBJ1-2; d_gene: TRBD1; v_gene: TRBV6-5; abundance: NA; CDR3nt: TGTGCCAGCAGTCTGGACAGGGAGGGGAGCTACACCTTC; CDR3aa: CASSLDREGSYTF
j_gene: TRBJ1-5; d_gene: TRBD1; v_gene: TRBV30; abundance: NA; CDR3nt: TGTGCCTGGGAGACAGGGGGAGGAAGCAATCAGCCCCAGCATTTT; CDR3aa: CAWETGGGSNQPQHF
j_gene: TRBJ1-1; d_gene: NA; v_gene: TRBV5-1; abundance: NA; CDR3nt: TGCGCCAGCAGCTTGGGTGGGGCCAGGGGGAACACTGAAGCTTTCTTT; CDR3aa: CASSLGGARGNTEAFF
j_gene: TRBJ2-7; d_gene: TRBD2; v_gene: TRBV2; abundance: NA; CDR3nt: TGTGCCAGCAGTGAAGGGGGAGGAATGGGGAGGGGTTACGAGCAGTACTTC; CDR3aa: CASSEGGGMGRGYEQYF
j_gene: TRBJ2-7; d_gene: TRBD2; v_gene: TRBV11-3; abundance: NA; CDR3nt: TGTGCCAGCAGCGGAAGAAGGGGAGGGGACGAGCAGTACTTC; CDR3aa: CASSGRRGGDEQYF
j_gene: TRBJ2-7; d_gene: TRBD1; v_gene: TRBV5-6; abundance: once; CDR3nt: TGTGCCAGCAGCTGGACAGGGGTTCCCTACGAGCAGTACTTC; CDR3aa: CASSWTGVPYEQYF
j_gene: TRBJ2-7; d_gene: TRBD1; v_gene: TRBV6-5; abundance: once; CDR3nt: TGTGCCAGCTCAAGACAGGGGCCCTACGAGCAGTACTTC; CDR3aa: CASSRQGPYEQYF
j_gene: TRBJ1-6; d_gene: NA; v_gene: TRBV10-1; abundance: NA; CDR3nt: TGCGCCAGCAGTGAGTCCGACAGATGGGATTCACCCCTCCACTTT; CDR3aa: CASSESDRWDSPLHF
j_gene: TRBJ2-7; d_gene: NA; v_gene: TRBV5-4; abundance: once; CDR3nt: TGTGCCAGCAGCTTGGTTGGCAGTTCCCGAGAGCAGTACTTC; CDR3aa: CASSLVGSSREQYF
j_gene: TRBJ1-5; d_gene: NA; v_gene: TRBV28; abundance: NA; CDR3nt: TGTGCCAGTACAGGTTCTGAGAATCAGCCCCAGCATTTT; CDR3aa: CASTGSENQPQHF
j_gene: TRBJ1-5; d_gene: TRBD1; v_gene: TRBV28; abundance: NA; CDR3nt: TGTGCCAGCAGTTCTCAGGGGGCCTTCGATCAGCCCCAGCATTTT; CDR3aa: CASSSQGAFDQPQHF
j_gene: TRBJ1-1; d_gene: TRBD1; v_gene: TRBV6-5; abundance: NA; CDR3nt: TGTGCCAGCAGTTACTACCCGGACAGGGGAGAGACTGAAGCTTTCTTT; CDR3aa: CASSYYPDRGETEAFF
j_gene: TRBJ2-2; d_gene: NA; v_gene: TRBV7-3; abundance: NA; CDR3nt: TGTGCCAGCAGTTTACCGGGACACGGGACCGGGGAGCTGTTTTTT; CDR3aa: CASSLPGHGTGELFF
j_gene: TRBJ1-5; d_gene: TRBD1; v_gene: TRBV30; abundance: NA; CDR3nt: TGTGCCTGGAGTGTTGAAACAGGGGGTCAGCCCCAGCATTTT; CDR3aa: CAWSVETGGQPQHF
j_gene: TRBJ1-1; d_gene: NA; v_gene: TRBV19; abundance: NA; CDR3nt: TGTGCCAGTAGTATGCTAGGAAGCATTGAAGCTTTCTTT; CDR3aa: CASSMLGSIEAFF
j_gene: TRBJ1-4; d_gene: NA; v_gene: TRBV9; abundance: NA; CDR3nt: TGTGCCAGCAGCGTAGAGGGGGGGTTCGGTGAAAAACTGTTTTTT; CDR3aa: CASSVEGGFGEKLFF
j_gene: TRBJ1-2; d_gene: NA; v_gene: TRBV28; abundance: NA; CDR3nt: TGTGCCAGCAGGACAAACAGTTACGGCTACACCTTC; CDR3aa: CASRTNSYGYTF